This T cell receptor beta chain was obtained from a study of blood T cells in healthy people across ages. Findings and limits, study-wide: Roughly linear declines in TCR beta diversity per million T cells occurred with age.

A second PCR of 7 to 11 cycles used a sample-barcoded 5' primer and a J-beta primer mix. TCRdb processed the 5' RACE reads anew with MiXCR; each CDR3 protein has one entry. The sample has over a million distinct CDR3 sequences; about 43% are singletons. A remark on this clonotype: What it binds is not known.

Per germline, CDR1 KGHDR and CDR2 SFDVKD. Trimming took off 2 bases at V and 2 bases at J, with 15 bases between the two ends. The CDR3 runs to 18 residues. The receptor comes from a woman aged 18-30 years in good health. The V gene is TRBV24-1, the J gene TRBJ2-6; D may be TRBD1 or TRBD2 (5 bases each). Sequencing used blood. Written as DNA, the CDR3 is TGTGCCACCAGTGATTATATGGGACCGGGCACTGGGGCCAACGTCCTGACTTTC. This sequence encodes CATSDYMGPGTGANVLTF.